Below, 21 T cell receptor beta chains from the same sample are listed, as sequenced in a study of blood T cell repertoires in COVID-19. The protocol was immunoSEQ multiplex PCR, while the TCRdb copy is restricted to in-frame clones and leaves out a portion. Of tens of thousands of clones listed, 88% are singletons. Sequencing was done on a sample of peripheral blood. These receptor sequences come from a man aged 45 to 65 with active COVID-19.

V gene TRBV9 combines with J gene TRBJ1-2; possible D gene TRBD1, 6 bases. Germline CDR1 reads SGDLS; CDR2 reads YYNGEE. The germline V and J ends were trimmed by 4 bases and 5 bases, with 21 bases remaining between them. The CDR3 runs 16 residues. The CDR3 DNA reads as TGTGCCAGCAGCAACCCGACCAACAGGGTATGGTATGGCTACACCTTC. It codes for CASSNPTNRVWYGYTF.

The chain carries TRBV5-1 and TRBJ2-7; the match to TRBD2 covers 7 bases. Germline trimming cut 8 bases from V and 3 bases from J; bases unmatched to any gene: 8. Germline lookup yields CDR1 SGHRS and CDR2 YFSETQ. The CDR3 length is 13 residues. CDR3 sequence reads: CASRLREGYEQYF. CDR3 nucleotides: TGCGCCAGTCGACTCAGGGAGGGCTACGAGCAGTACTTC.

This clone was recorded only once. The genes are TRBV11-3 and TRBJ2-4; TRBD2 matches at 8 bases. CDR1 is SGHNT and CDR2 is YENEEA in the germline V gene. The CDR3 extends over 16 amino acids. J was trimmed by 8 bases and V by 5 bases; bases with no gene match: 14. CDR3 sequence (DNA): TGTGCCAGCAGCCTACTCCCGGGGGGGGCGTTAGACATTCAGTACTTC. Its protein product is CASSLLPGGALDIQYF.

The chain uses TRBV29-1 and TRBJ1-1, with TRBD1 identical over 7 bases. This CDR3 contains 15 residues. The ends lost 7 bases at V and 0 bases at J; junction bases unmatched: 11. Germline CDR1 and CDR2: SQVTM and ANQGSEA. CDR3 in amino acids: CSGHRGVLMNTEAFF. CDR3 DNA sequence: TGCAGCGGACACAGGGGTGTATTGATGAACACTGAAGCTTTCTTT.

The chain couples TRBV7-2 to TRBJ2-3, with 12 bases fitting TRBD1. Losses at the gene ends were 1 base for V and 5 bases for J; bases not matched to a gene: 4. The CDR3 is 16 residues long. CDR1 and CDR2 from the germline V gene are SGHTA and FQGNSA. The CDR3 coding sequence is TGTGCCAGCAGCTTAGGGGGGACAGGGGGCGGAGATACGCAGTATTTT. It yields the protein CASSLGGTGGGDTQYF. Combining the CDR3 with reference TRBV7-2 and TRBJ2-3 gives the whole variable domain GAGVSQSPSNKVTEKGKDVELRCDPISGHTALYWYRQSLGQGLEFLIYFQGNSAPDKSGLPSDRFSAERTGGSVSTLTIQRTQQEDSAVYLCASSLGGTGGGDTQYFGPGTRLTVL.

The CDR3 sequence is CASSPSGSRAETQYF. In nucleotides, the CDR3 is TGTGCCAGCAGCCCCTCTGGGTCCAGGGCGGAGACCCAGTACTTC. The V gene is TRBV7-3, the J gene TRBJ2-5; a possible D gene is TRBD1 (5 bases). Germline CDR1 SGHTA, CDR2 FQGTGA. The CDR3 sequence is 15 residues long. The V and J ends lost 5 bases and 5 bases respectively, with 18 bases between them.

V and J are TRBV6-5 and TRBJ1-2, with TRBD1 as a possible D gene (6 bases). Germline CDR1 is MNHEY and CDR2 is SVGAGI. The CDR3 totals 14 residues. The ends were cut back, 6 bases at V and 1 base at J, with 12 bases in the middle. The CDR3 DNA sequence: TGTGCCAGCAGAGGACGGGACAATAACTATGGCTACACCTTC. Its protein is CASRGRDNNYGYTF.

V is TRBV5-4 and J is TRBJ1-1; D call uncertain. The CDR3 is 13 residues long. Between the trimmed V and J ends, which lost 4 bases and 4 bases, there was a span of 11 bases. CDR1 and CDR2 (germline): SGHNT, YYREEE (reference sequence). The CDR3 reads CASSRSLGTEAFF. The DNA for the CDR3 is TGTGCCAGCAGCCGGAGTCTCGGCACTGAAGCTTTCTTT.

The rearrangement uses TRBV18 and TRBJ2-3; 7 positions agree with TRBD2. Germline V gene sequence: CDR1 KGHSH, CDR2 LQKENI. The V and J ends lost 3 bases and 1 base, in that order; junction bases with no gene match: 13. This CDR3 contains 18 residues. The CDR3 is CASSPELTSSFRTDTQYF. CDR3 nucleotide sequence: TGTGCCAGCTCACCCGAATTGACTAGCTCATTCCGCACAGATACGCAGTATTTT.

The gene calls are TRBV6-5 and TRBJ2-2, with D possibly being TRBD2 (5 bases). With 10 bases removed from V and 6 bases from J, the gap between germline ends came to 18 bases. CDR3 length equals 14 residues. Germline CDR1 reads MNHEY; CDR2 reads SVGAGI. The CDR3 DNA reads TGTGCCACCATTTCAGTGGTCGGGGCCGGGGAGCTGTTTTTT. Its translation is CATISVVGAGELFF.

The chain recombines TRBV3-1 (or the pseudogene TRBV3-2) with TRBJ2-1; 13 bases are shared with TRBD2. The ends lost 0 bases at V and 6 bases at J; junction bases unmatched: 8. This CDR3 has 18 residues. Germline V gene sequence: CDR1 LGHDT, CDR2 YNNKEL (reference sequence). The CDR3 DNA reads as TGTGCCAGCAGCCAAGATCCCCGACTAGCGGGGGGCCTCAATGAGCAGTTCTTC. This codes for CASSQDPRLAGGLNEQFF.

The chain employs TRBV11-2 and TRBJ1-2; unclear D gene. CDR3 size: 12 residues. Germline values: CDR1 SGHAT, CDR2 FQNNGV. Trimming shortened V by 8 bases and J by 2 bases, and 9 bases separated the two germline ends. The CDR3 nucleotides are TGTGCCAGCGTGGCAGGCAACTATGGCTACACCTTC. Residues: CASVAGNYGYTF.

The chain employs TRBV6-1 and TRBJ1-1; no definite D call. Germline values: CDR1 MNHNS, CDR2 SASEGT. With 2 bases removed from V and 4 bases from J, the gap between germline ends came to 14 bases. This CDR3 spans 15 amino acids. For the CDR3, the DNA is TGTGCCAGCAGTGAATTTTATGGTACTGGCACTGAAGCTTTCTTT. Residues: CASSEFYGTGTEAFF.

This sequence joins TRBV11-2 and TRBJ2-1; 7 bases map to TRBD2. The V gene's germline CDR1 is SGHAT and CDR2 FQNNGV. J was trimmed by 0 bases and V by 7 bases; bases with no gene match: 6. The CDR3 runs to 15 residues. For the CDR3, the DNA is TGTGCCAGCACCTTGGGGGGGGGCTCCTACAATGAGCAGTTCTTC. Translating it yields CASTLGGGSYNEQFF.

The chain couples TRBV2 to TRBJ1-4; no firm D call. This CDR3 has 14 residues. The V end lost 8 bases, the J end lost 0 bases, and 10 bases lay between the germline ends. Germline values: CDR1 SNHLY, CDR2 FYNNEI. The CDR3 sequence is CASVRFTTNEKLFF. The CDR3 DNA reads as TGTGCCAGCGTCAGGTTTACAACTAATGAAAAACTGTTTTTT.

For the CDR3, the DNA is TGTGCCAGCAGCCCAATTTTGCACGAGACTAACTATGGCTACACCTTC. It yields the protein CASSPILHETNYGYTF. J is TRBJ1-2 and V is TRBV7-9; D unresolved. This CDR3 contains 16 residues. The germline V gene encodes CDR1 SEHNR and CDR2 FQNEAQ (reference sequence). V was pared by 5 bases and J by 0 bases, with 16 bases between. The full variable domain, rest sourced from reference TRBV7-9 and TRBJ1-2, is DTGVSQNPRHKITKRGQNVTFRCDPISEHNRLYWYRQTLGQGPEFLTYFQNEAQLEKSRLLSDRFSAERPKGSFSTLEIQRTEQGDSAMYLCASSPILHETNYGYTFGSGTRLTVV.

The gene calls are TRBV5-1 and TRBJ1-3; 11 bases align to TRBD1. This CDR3 comprises 15 residues. Germline CDR1 SGHRS, CDR2 YFSETQ. The V gene end was trimmed by 4 bases and the J gene end by 2 bases; junction bases not matched to a gene: 2. CDR3 nucleotides: TGCGCCAGCAGCCAGGGACAGGGGGCTGGAAACACCATATATTTT. Its translation: CASSQGQGAGNTIYF.

The chain carries TRBV7-9 and TRBJ1-2; 8 bases are shared with TRBD1. Germline loops: CDR1 SEHNR, CDR2 FQNEAQ (reference sequence). This CDR3 comprises 15 residues. The V gene end was trimmed by 5 bases and the J gene end by 3 bases; junction bases not matched to a gene: 8. CDR3 protein: CASSPWTGSDYGYTF. The CDR3, as DNA: TGTGCCAGCAGCCCGTGGACAGGGTCAGACTATGGCTACACCTTC.

The rearrangement links TRBV7-9 to TRBJ2-7; the match to TRBD1 covers 11 bases. CDR3 length: 16 amino acids. V was clipped by 3 bases and J by 9 bases; unmatched bases: 13. Germline lookup yields CDR1 SEHNR and CDR2 FQNEAQ (reference sequence). In DNA form, the CDR3 reads TGTGCCAGCAGCTTGGCCGGGACAGGGGGGTTACGAGGGCAGTACTTC. Translation gives CASSLAGTGGLRGQYF.

The gene calls are TRBV7-9 and TRBJ1-3; D is uncertain. The V gene's germline CDR1 is SEHNR and CDR2 FQNEAQ (reference sequence). This CDR3 is built from 15 residues. V dropped 5 bases and J dropped 4 bases, with 15 bases sitting between them. The CDR3 sequence is CASSMGGSRGNTIYF. The CDR3 nucleotides read TGTGCCAGCAGCATGGGAGGAAGCCGCGGAAACACCATATATTTT.

The V call is TRBV19, the J call TRBJ2-3; 12 nucleotides line up with TRBD2. The V gene's germline CDR1 is LNHDA and CDR2 SQIVND (reference sequence). Trimming at V came to 3 bases and at J to 1 base, leaving 2 bases not matched to a gene. This CDR3 region has 16 residues. CDR3 nucleotide sequence: TGTGCCAGTAGTATGCGACTAGCGGGGGGCACAGATACGCAGTATTTT. This codes for CASSMRLAGGTDTQYF.